The 21 T cell receptor beta chains in this list originate from one sample, sequenced in a study of blood T cells in healthy people across ages. Primers used in a second PCR of about 6 to 11 cycles were a sample-barcoded 5' primer and a J-beta primer mix. Each CDR3 protein is one row after TCRdb ran MiXCR on the 5' RACE reads. The sample holds around 990,000 distinct CDR3 sequences, about two fifths seen once. The material sequenced was blood. These receptors all stem from a man aged 18 to 30 in good health.

Regarding this clonotype: A read error may explain this, as a much larger clone is one base away. The chain recombines TRBV12-3 or TRBV12-4 with TRBJ1-2; D ambiguous. This CDR3 spans 12 amino acids. The CDR3 reads CANSPVAYGYTF. In nucleotides, the CDR3 is TGTGCCAACAGTCCTGTGGCCTATGGCTACACCTTC.

V and J are TRBV5-1 and TRBJ2-5, with D tentatively TRBD2 (5 bases). Trimming left V 7 bases short and J 1 base short, with 14 bases between. CDR3 length equals 14 residues. Germline V CDR1 and CDR2: SGHRS, YFSETQ. In DNA, the CDR3 is TGCGCCAGCTCGGCCCTGACTATCCAAGAGACCCAGTACTTC. Protein product: CASSALTIQETQYF.

V gene TRBV4-1 combines with J gene TRBJ2-1; TRBD1 might be the D (6 bases). The CDR3 runs 14 residues. Trimming cost V 1 base and J 6 bases, with 10 bases left between them. Germline CDR1 reads MGHRA; CDR2 reads YSYEKL. In DNA, the CDR3 is TGCGCCAGCAGCCAAGCGGAGACAGGCAATGAGCAGTTCTTC. It is translated as CASSQAETGNEQFF.

This clonotype was counted only a few times. The chain uses TRBV5-1 and TRBJ1-1; perhaps TRBD1 as D (6 bases). In germline, CDR1 is SGHRS, CDR2 YFSETQ. Trimming removed 2 bases from V and 1 base from J, with 12 bases in between. This CDR3 is built from 15 residues. CDR3 nucleotides: TGCGCCAGCAGCTTCCAGACAGGAGAGAACACTGAAGCTTTCTTT. It specifies CASSFQTGENTEAFF. Complete variable domain (other parts from reference TRBV5-1 and TRBJ1-1): KAGVTQTPRYLIKTRGQQVTLSCSPISGHRSVSWYQQTPGQGLQFLFEYFSETQRNKGNFPGRFSGRQFSNSRSEMNVSTLELGDSALYLCASSFQTGENTEAFFGQGTRLTVV.

CDR3 sequence (DNA): TGTGCCAGCAGTTACTGGACTAGCCGCTACAATGAGCAGTTCTTC. The encoded protein is CASSYWTSRYNEQFF. This chain connects TRBV6-5 to TRBJ2-1; 8 bases are shared with TRBD2. The germline CDR1 and CDR2 sequences are MNHEY and SVGAGI. The V segment lost 1 base and the J segment 3 bases; nucleotides outside the gene matches: 2. The CDR3 is made up of 15 amino acids.

J is TRBJ2-1 and V is TRBV20-1; TRBD1 matches at 7 bases. The V and J ends lost 1 base and 1 base, in that order; junction bases with no gene match: 4. The germline CDR1 and CDR2 sequences are DFQATT and SNEGSKA (reference sequence). There are 15 residues in the CDR3. The CDR3 reads CSARADRDSYNEQFF. The CDR3 DNA reads as TGCAGTGCTAGAGCCGACAGGGATTCCTACAATGAGCAGTTCTTC.

This clonotype was observed a few times. The V and J genes are TRBV18 and TRBJ2-5; unclear D gene. The germline V gene encodes CDR1 KGHSH and CDR2 LQKENI. V was clipped by 0 bases and J by 11 bases, with 19 bases between them. This CDR3 is built from 15 residues. CDR3 protein: CASSPPGRSYNEQYF. CDR3 sequence (DNA): TGTGCCAGCTCACCACCAGGGCGGTCCTACAATGAGCAGTACTTC.

V usage is TRBV15 and J usage is TRBJ1-1, with D possibly TRBD1 on 6 matching bases. The germline CDR1 and CDR2 sequences are LNHNV and YYDKDF (reference sequence). The CDR3 has 15 amino acids. V lost 0 bases to trimming and J lost 1 base, with 9 bases between them. For the CDR3, the DNA is TGTGCCACCAGCAGAGATGCAGGGGAGAACACTGAAGCTTTCTTT. This gives the protein CATSRDAGENTEAFF.

This clonotype came up a few times. The rearrangement joins TRBV4-1 to TRBJ2-5; D is possibly TRBD2 (5 bases). The germline gives CDR1 MGHRA, CDR2 YSYEKL. The CDR3 is 14 residues long. V shed 0 bases and J shed 5 bases, with 10 bases lying between them. CDR3 residues: CASSQDEGRETQYF. CDR3 bases: TGCGCCAGCAGCCAAGACGAGGGCCGGGAGACCCAGTACTTC.

J is TRBJ1-2 and V is TRBV6-2 or TRBV6-3, with D maybe TRBD1 (6 bases). The CDR3 is 14 amino acids. Germline-derived CDR1 and CDR2 are MNHEY and SVGEGT. Trimming stripped 5 bases from V and 3 bases from J, with 13 bases between. The CDR3 protein is CASSDQGFDYGYTF. The DNA of the CDR3 is TGTGCCAGCAGTGATCAGGGGTTTGACTATGGCTACACCTTC.

Details on this clonotype: Given a much more abundant clone one base away, this may be a read error. This chain uses TRBV9 with TRBJ1-2; D gene uncertain. Per germline, CDR1 SGDLS and CDR2 YYNGEE. V lost 0 bases to trimming and J lost 7 bases, with 10 bases between them. The CDR3 sequence is 13 residues long. This CDR3 is CASSVADGCGYTF. The DNA of the CDR3 is TGTGCCAGCAGCGTAGCAGATGGCTGTGGCTACACCTTC. The entire variable domain, with the rest obtained from reference TRBV9 and TRBJ1-2, is as follows: DSGVTQTPKHLITATGQRVTLRCSPRSGDLSVYWYQQSLDQGLQFLIQYYNGEERAKGNILERFSAQQFPDLHSELNLSSLELGDSALYFCASSVADGCGYTFGSGTRLTVV.

This chain connects TRBV7-6 to TRBJ2-2, with 7 bases that match TRBD1. The CDR3 loop spans 17 amino acids. Germline loops: CDR1 SGHVS, CDR2 FNYEAQ. V shed 4 bases and J 0 bases; nucleotides not matched to a gene: 8. The CDR3 DNA is TGTGCCAGCAGCTACAGAACCGGGACAGCGAACACCGGGGAGCTGTTTTTT. This translates into CASSYRTGTANTGELFF.

The table lists this clonotype with a count of one. A much larger clonotype is one base distant, so this may be a read error. J is TRBJ2-7 and V is TRBV6-5; D is perhaps TRBD1 (5 bases). Trimming pared 5 bases from V and 5 bases from J, leaving 19 bases between. Germline loops: CDR1 MNHEY, CDR2 SVGAGI. This CDR3 spans 15 amino acids. CDR3 loop: CASSKVRAGIHEQYF. The CDR3, as DNA: TGTGCCAGCAGTAAGGTTAGGGCAGGGATTCACGAGCAGTACTTC.

The chain carries TRBV4-2 and TRBJ1-2; D is ambiguous. The CDR3 is 15 amino acids. Germline values: CDR1 LGHNA, CDR2 YNFKEQ. V gave up 1 base and J gave up 0 bases, with 9 bases separating them. CDR3 sequence reads: CASSQGAEPNYGYTF. CDR3 DNA: TGTGCCAGCAGCCAAGGGGCAGAGCCTAACTATGGCTACACCTTC.

The genes are TRBV10-3 and TRBJ2-5; possibly TRBD2 for D (6 bases). CDR3 length: 15 amino acids. The V and J ends lost 10 bases and 0 bases respectively, with 18 bases between them. Per germline, CDR1 ENHRY and CDR2 SYGVKD. The CDR3 region has the DNA TGTGCCACCAGCCCCTCGGGGGAGGACCAAGAGACCCAGTACTTC. Its translation: CATSPSGEDQETQYF.

The V and J genes are TRBV6-5 and TRBJ2-4; 8 positions match TRBD1. The better agreement between TRBJ2-7 and the DNA end casts doubt on the J call. Per the germline V gene, CDR1 is MNHEY and CDR2 is SVGAGI. This CDR3 spans 16 amino acids. The CDR3 region has the DNA TGTGCCAGCAGTTTAGATGGGACAGGAATCCCCTACGAGCAGTACTTC. Its protein is CASSLDGTGIPYEQYF.

For this clonotype: At one of its ends the junction is not consistent with the germline gene, which may arise from a read error. V usage is TRBV4-1 and J usage is TRBJ1-2; no clear D gene. In germline, CDR1 is MGHRA, CDR2 YSYEKL. The CDR3 contains 14 residues. The CDR3 reads CARSQVTENYGYTF. For the CDR3, the DNA is TGCGCCAGAAGCCAAGTCACGGAGAACTATGGCTACACCTTC.

The J gene is TRBJ1-2, the V gene TRBV4-3, with D possibly matching TRBD1 (6 bases). CDR3 length equals 15 residues. Germline lookup yields CDR1 LGHNA and CDR2 YSLEER. Trimming removed 1 base from V and 3 bases from J, with 12 bases in between. CDR3 in DNA: TGCGCCAGCAGCCAAGTGGGGGGGCCGGACTATGGCTACACCTTC. Its protein product is CASSQVGGPDYGYTF.

The CDR3 bases are TGTGCCATCAGTGGGGGGGACATCAACTCCTACGAGCAGTACTTC. This sequence encodes CAISGGDINSYEQYF. This chain connects TRBV10-3 to TRBJ2-7; D assignment may be TRBD1 or TRBD2 (6 bases each). The germline V gene has CDR1 ENHRY and CDR2 SYGVKD. V lost 4 bases to trimming and J lost 0 bases, with 13 bases between them. The CDR3 runs to 15 residues.

This clonotype showed up many times. This chain links TRBV10-3 with TRBJ2-7, with D uncertain. V lost 2 bases, J lost 1 base, and 6 bases lay in between. The V gene's germline CDR1 is ENHRY and CDR2 SYGVKD. CDR3 length equals 13 residues. CDR3 bases: TGTGCCATCAGTGAGGGGGTTTCCTACGAGCAGTACTTC. Amino acids: CAISEGVSYEQYF.

The CDR3 DNA reads TGTGCCTGGAGTCATACCGGGACAGAAGGCAATCAGCCCCAGCATTTT. Translation gives CAWSHTGTEGNQPQHF. V usage is TRBV30 and J usage is TRBJ1-5; the match to TRBD1 covers 7 bases. The CDR3 has 16 residues. The germline V gene has CDR1 GTSNPN and CDR2 SVGIG (reference sequence). Losses at the gene ends were 2 bases for V and 2 bases for J; bases not matched to a gene: 9.